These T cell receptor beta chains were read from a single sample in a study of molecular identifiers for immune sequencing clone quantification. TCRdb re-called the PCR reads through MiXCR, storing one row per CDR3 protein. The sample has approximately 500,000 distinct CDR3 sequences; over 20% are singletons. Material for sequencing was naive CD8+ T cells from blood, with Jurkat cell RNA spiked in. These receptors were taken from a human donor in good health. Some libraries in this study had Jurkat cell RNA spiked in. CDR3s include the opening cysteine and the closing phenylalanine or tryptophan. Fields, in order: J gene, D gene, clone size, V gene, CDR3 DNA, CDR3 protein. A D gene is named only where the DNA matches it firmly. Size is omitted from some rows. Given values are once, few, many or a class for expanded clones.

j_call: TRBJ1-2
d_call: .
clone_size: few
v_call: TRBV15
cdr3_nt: TGTGCCACCAGCGCCACCCCGGCCCCTAACTATGGCTACACCTTC
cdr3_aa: CATSATPAPNYGYTF

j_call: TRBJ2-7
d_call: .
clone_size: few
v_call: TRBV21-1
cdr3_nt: TGTGCCAGCAGCAAAGACGGGCCCCTAAGCTCCTACGAGCAGTACTTC
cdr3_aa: CASSKDGPLSSYEQYF

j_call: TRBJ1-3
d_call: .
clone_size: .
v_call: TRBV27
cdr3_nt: TGTGCCAGCAGACCCCCCGGGAGCCTAAGAAACACCATATATTTT
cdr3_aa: CASRPPGSLRNTIYF

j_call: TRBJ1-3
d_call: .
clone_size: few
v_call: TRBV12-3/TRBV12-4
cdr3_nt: TGTGCCAGCAGTTTAGCGGTTTGGCCCGGAAACACCATATATTTT
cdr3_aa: CASSLAVWPGNTIYF

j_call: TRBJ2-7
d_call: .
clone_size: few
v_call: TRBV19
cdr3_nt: TGTGCCAGTAGTCCTATTGGGGGTAGCGAGCAGTACTTC
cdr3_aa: CASSPIGGSEQYF

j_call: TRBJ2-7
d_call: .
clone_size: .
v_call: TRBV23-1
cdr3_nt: TGCGCCAGCAGTCATTGTTTGACAGTTAAAGCCTACGAGCAGTACTTC
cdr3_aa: CASSHCLTVKAYEQYF

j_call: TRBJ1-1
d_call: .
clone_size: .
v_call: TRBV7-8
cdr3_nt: TGTGCCAGCAGCCTACAGAAGGGGACTGAAGCTTTCTTT
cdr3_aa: CASSLQKGTEAFF

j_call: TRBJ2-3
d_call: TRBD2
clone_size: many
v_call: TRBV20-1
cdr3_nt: TGCAGTGCTAGAGCTCTGCGGGAGGCCGCAGATACGCAGTATTTT
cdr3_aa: CSARALREAADTQYF

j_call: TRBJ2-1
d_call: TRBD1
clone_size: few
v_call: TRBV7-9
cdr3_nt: TGTGCCAGCTCACAGGGGGCTGGAACCTACAATGAGCAGTTCTTC
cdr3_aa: CASSQGAGTYNEQFF

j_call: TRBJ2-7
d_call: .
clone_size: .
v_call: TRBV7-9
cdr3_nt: TGTGCCAGCGTTGGGGGGGGCCGGCACGAGCAGTACTTC
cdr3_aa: CASVGGGRHEQYF

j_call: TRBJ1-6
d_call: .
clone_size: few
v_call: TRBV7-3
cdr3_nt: TGTGCCAGCAGCTTTGAGAGAAATTCACCCCTCCACTTT
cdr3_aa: CASSFERNSPLHF

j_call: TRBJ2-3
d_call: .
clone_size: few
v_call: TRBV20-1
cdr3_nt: TGCAGTGCTCCCGATGGGGCAGATACGCAGTATTTT
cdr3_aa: CSAPDGADTQYF

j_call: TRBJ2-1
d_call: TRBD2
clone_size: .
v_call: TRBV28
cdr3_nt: TGTGCCAGCGCCCCCCCCGGGACTAGCATAAATGAGCAGTTCTTC
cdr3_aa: CASAPPGTSINEQFF

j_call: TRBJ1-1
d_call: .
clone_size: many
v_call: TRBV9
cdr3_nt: TGTGCCAGCAGTGCTATGGGGGCCACTGAAGCTTTCTTT
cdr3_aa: CASSAMGATEAFF

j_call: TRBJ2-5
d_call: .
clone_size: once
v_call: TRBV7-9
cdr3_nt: TGTGCCAGCAGCTTAGGGACAATTCATGAGACCCAGTACTTC
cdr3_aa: CASSLGTIHETQYF

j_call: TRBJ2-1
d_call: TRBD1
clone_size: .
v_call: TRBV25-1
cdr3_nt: TGTGCCAGCAGTGAGGGACAGTACAATGAGCAGTTCTTC
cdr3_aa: CASSEGQYNEQFF

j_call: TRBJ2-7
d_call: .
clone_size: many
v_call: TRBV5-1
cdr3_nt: TGCGCCAGCAGCGCCGTGGGGTTGGAGCAGTACTTC
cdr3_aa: CASSAVGLEQYF

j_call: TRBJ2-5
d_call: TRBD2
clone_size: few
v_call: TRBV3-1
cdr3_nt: TGTGCCAGCAGCCAGGGAGGACTAGCGGGGGGCGAGAAAGAGACCCAGTACTTC
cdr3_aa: CASSQGGLAGGEKETQYF

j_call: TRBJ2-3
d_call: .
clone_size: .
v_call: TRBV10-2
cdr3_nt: TGCGCCAGCAGTGAGTCGACTCGGATCAAGGATATGACGCAGTATTTT
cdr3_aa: CASSESTRIKDMTQYF

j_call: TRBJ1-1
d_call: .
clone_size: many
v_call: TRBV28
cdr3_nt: TGTGCCAGCAGTTTAATGTTGAACACTGAAGCTTTCTTT
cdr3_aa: CASSLMLNTEAFF

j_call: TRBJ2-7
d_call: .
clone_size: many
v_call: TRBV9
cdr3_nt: TGTGCCAGCAGCGTAGGGGACTTCCCCTACGAGCAGTACTTC
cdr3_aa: CASSVGDFPYEQYF

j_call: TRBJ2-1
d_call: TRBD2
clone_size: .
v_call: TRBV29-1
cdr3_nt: TGCAGCGTCGAAGCGGGGGCCCCCTCCTCCTACAATGAGCAGTTCTTC
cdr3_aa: CSVEAGAPSSYNEQFF

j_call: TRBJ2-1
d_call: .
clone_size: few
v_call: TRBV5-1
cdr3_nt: TGCGCCAGCAGCTTGGAGACCGACAATGAGCAGTTCTTC
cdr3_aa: CASSLETDNEQFF

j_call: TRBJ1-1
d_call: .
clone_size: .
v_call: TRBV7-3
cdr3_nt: TGTGCCAGCAGCTGGGGAACAGAGTTGAACACTGAAGCTTTCTTT
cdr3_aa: CASSWGTELNTEAFF

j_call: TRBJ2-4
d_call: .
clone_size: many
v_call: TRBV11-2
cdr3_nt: TGTGCCAGCAGCTGGGGACCCGGGGAGAACATTCAGTACTTC
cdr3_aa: CASSWGPGENIQYF

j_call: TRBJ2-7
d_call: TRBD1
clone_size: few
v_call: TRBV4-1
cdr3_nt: TGCGCCAGCAGCCAAGAGGTCCCCCCCGGGACAGCCTACGAGCAGTACTTC
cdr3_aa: CASSQEVPPGTAYEQYF

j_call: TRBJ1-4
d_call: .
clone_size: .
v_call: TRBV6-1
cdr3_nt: TGTGCCAGCAGTGAAGCGACAGGAACGGATGAAAAACTGTTTTTT
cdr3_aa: CASSEATGTDEKLFF

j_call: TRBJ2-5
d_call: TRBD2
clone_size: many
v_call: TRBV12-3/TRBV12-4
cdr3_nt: TGTGCCAGCAGTCCGGACCCGACTAGCGGGTATGAGACCCAGTACTTC
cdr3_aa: CASSPDPTSGYETQYF

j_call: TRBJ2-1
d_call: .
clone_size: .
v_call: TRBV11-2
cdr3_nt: TGTGCCAGCAGCTCACTAAACAGTGGGCAGTTCTTC
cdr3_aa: CASSSLNSGQFF

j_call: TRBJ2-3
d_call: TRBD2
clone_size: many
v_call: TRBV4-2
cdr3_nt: TGTGCCAGCAGCCAGACGGGACTAGCGAGTTCCATAACTCCAGATACGCAGTATTTT
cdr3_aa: CASSQTGLASSITPDTQYF

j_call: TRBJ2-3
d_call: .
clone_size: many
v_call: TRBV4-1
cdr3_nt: TGCGCCAGCAGCCCCGGGTCCGTCACAGATACGCAGTATTTT
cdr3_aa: CASSPGSVTDTQYF

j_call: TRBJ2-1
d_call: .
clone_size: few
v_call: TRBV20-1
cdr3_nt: TGCAGTGCCGACCCAGCGGGCACGACCTACAATGAGCAGTTCTTC
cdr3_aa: CSADPAGTTYNEQFF

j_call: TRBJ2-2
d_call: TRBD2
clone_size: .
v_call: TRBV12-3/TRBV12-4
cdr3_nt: TGTGCCAGCAGCCGTAGCGGGGGCCGGAGGACCGGGGAGCTGTTTTTT
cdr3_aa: CASSRSGGRRTGELFF

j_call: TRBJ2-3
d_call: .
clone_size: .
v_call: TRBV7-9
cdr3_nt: TGTGCCAGCAGCTCACCCACAGATGCGCAGTATTTT
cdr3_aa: CASSSPTDAQYF

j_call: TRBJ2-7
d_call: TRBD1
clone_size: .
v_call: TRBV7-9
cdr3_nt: TGTGTCAGCAGCCCCCGGACAGGCTCCTACGAGCAGTACTTC
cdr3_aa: CVSSPRTGSYEQYF

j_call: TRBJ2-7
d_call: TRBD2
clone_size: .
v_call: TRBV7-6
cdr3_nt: TGTGCCAGCGTAGCGGGAGGGAGAACCTACGAGCAGTACTTC
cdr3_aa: CASVAGGRTYEQYF

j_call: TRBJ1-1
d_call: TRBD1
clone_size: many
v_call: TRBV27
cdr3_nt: TGTGCCAGCAGTTTACTTACACCTCAGGGGGCCAGCTCCGATGAAGCTTTCTTT
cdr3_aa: CASSLLTPQGASSDEAFF

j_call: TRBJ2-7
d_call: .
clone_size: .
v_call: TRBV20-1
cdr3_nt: TGCAGTGCTAGTTACCCAGCCCGCTCCTACGAGCAGTACTTC
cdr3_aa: CSASYPARSYEQYF

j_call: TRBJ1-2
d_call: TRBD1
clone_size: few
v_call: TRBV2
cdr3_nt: TGTGCCAGCAGTGAAGTCCCGGGACAGTACTATGGCTACACCTTC
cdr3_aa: CASSEVPGQYYGYTF

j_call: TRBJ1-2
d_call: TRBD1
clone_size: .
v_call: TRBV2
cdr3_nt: TGTGCCAGCAGCGGCCCTCGAACAGGGGGCTATGGCTACACCTTC
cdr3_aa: CASSGPRTGGYGYTF

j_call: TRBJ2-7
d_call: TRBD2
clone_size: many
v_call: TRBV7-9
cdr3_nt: TGTGCCAGCAGCTTAGATGCGGGAGCCACCTACGAGCAGTACTTC
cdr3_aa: CASSLDAGATYEQYF

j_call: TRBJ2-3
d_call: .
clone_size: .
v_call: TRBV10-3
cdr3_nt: TGTGCCAGCGAGTCAGGGGCCACATTTTCAGATACGCAGTATTTT
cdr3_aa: CASESGATFSDTQYF

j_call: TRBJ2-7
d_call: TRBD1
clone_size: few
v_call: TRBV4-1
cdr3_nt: TGCGCCAGCAGCCCTCAACCCGGGGGACAGGGGACCTACGAGCAGTACTTC
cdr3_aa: CASSPQPGGQGTYEQYF

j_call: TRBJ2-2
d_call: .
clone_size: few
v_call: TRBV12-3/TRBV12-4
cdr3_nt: TGTGCCAGCAGTGTGACTCGAGCCGCGGGCACCGGGGAGCTGTTTTTT
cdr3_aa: CASSVTRAAGTGELFF

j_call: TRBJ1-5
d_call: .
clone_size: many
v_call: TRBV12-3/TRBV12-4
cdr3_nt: TGTGCCAGCAGTCATGGACAGAGCAATCAGCCCCAGCATTTT
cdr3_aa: CASSHGQSNQPQHF

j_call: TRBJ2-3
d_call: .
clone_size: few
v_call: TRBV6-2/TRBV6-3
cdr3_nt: TGTGCCAGCAGTTACCTGCGGGGCACAGATACGCAGTATTTT
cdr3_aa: CASSYLRGTDTQYF

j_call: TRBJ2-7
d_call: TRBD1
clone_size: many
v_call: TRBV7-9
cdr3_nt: TGTGCCAGCAGCTTCGGGACAGGGTGGTACGAGCAGTACTTC
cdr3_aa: CASSFGTGWYEQYF

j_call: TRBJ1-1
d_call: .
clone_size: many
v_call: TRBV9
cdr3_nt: TGTGCCAGCAGCAGAAATATGGACATGGACACTGAAGCTTTCTTT
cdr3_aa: CASSRNMDMDTEAFF

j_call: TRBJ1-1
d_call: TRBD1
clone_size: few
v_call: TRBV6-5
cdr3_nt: TGTGCCAGCAGTTACTCGATGACAGGGGGCCCGAACACTGAAGCTTTCTTT
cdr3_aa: CASSYSMTGGPNTEAFF

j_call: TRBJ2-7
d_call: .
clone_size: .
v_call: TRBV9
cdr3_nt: TGTGCCAGCAGCGTTAATGAAGCGGCGGGGCTCGAGCAGTACTTC
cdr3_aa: CASSVNEAAGLEQYF

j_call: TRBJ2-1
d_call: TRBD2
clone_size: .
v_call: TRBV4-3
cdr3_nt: TGCGCCAGCAGCCAAGATCTTAGCGGGCTTAAGAATGAGCAGTTCTTC
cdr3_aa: CASSQDLSGLKNEQFF

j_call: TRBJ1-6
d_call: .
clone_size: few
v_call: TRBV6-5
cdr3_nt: TGTGCCAGCAGTTACTCGGGACCGCCTAATTCACCCCTCCACTTT
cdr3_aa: CASSYSGPPNSPLHF

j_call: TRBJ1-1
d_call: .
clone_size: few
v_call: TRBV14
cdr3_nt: TGTGCCAGCAGCCCCCCGCAGGGAGGAAGCACTGAAGCTTTCTTT
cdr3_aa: CASSPPQGGSTEAFF